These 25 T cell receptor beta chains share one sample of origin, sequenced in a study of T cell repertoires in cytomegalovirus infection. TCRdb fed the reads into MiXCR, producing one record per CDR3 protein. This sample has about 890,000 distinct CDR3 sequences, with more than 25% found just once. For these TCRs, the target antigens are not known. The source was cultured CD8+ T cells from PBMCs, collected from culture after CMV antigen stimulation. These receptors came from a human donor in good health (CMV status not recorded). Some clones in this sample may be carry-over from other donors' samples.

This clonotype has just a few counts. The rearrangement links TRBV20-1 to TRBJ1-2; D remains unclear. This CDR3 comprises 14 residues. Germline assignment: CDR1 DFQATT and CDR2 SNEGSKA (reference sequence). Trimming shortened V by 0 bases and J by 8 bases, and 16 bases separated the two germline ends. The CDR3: CSARDYGVPWGYTF. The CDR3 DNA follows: TGCAGTGCTAGAGATTATGGGGTCCCTTGGGGCTACACCTTC.

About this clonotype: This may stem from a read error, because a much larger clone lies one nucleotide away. The CDR3 coding sequence is TGTGCCAGCATCGATAACGTAGCGGGGTCTATAGAGACCCAGTACTTC. It specifies CASIDNVAGSIETQYF. This rearrangement joins TRBV7-6 to TRBJ2-5, with 8 nucleotides matching TRBD2. The CDR3 length is 16 residues. V gave up 7 bases and J gave up 4 bases; unmatched junction bases: 14. Germline V gene lookup returns CDR1 SGHVS and CDR2 FNYEAQ.

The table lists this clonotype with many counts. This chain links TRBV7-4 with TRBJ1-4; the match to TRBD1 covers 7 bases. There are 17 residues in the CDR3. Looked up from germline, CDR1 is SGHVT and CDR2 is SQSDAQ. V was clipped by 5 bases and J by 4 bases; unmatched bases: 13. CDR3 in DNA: TGTGCCAGCAGCAGCCCCTTCTCACAGGGGATTAATGAAAAACTGTTTTTT. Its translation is CASSSPFSQGINEKLFF.

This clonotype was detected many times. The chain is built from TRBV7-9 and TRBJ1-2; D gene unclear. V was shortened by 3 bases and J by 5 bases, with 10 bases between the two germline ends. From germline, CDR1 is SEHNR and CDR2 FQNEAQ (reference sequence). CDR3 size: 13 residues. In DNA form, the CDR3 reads TGTGCCAGCAGCTTGGAGGCCTATTATGGCTACACCTTC. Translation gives CASSLEAYYGYTF.

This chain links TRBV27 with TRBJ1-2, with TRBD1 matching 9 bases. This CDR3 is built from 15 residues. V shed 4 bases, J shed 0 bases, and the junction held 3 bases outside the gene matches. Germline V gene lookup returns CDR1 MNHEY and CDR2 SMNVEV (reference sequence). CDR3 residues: CASSWGTGTNYGYTF. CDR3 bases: TGTGCCAGCAGTTGGGGGACAGGGACTAACTATGGCTACACCTTC.

The CDR3 coding sequence is TGTGCCAGCAGCCAGGGGGTAGGGGATCAGCCCCAGCATTTT. It specifies CASSQGVGDQPQHF. J is TRBJ1-5 and V is TRBV6-8, with TRBD1 matching over 7 bases. Unmatched junction bases numbered 7, after V lost 6 bases and J lost 5 bases. The CDR3 extends over 14 amino acids. The germline CDR1 and CDR2 sequences are MNHGY and SAAAGT.

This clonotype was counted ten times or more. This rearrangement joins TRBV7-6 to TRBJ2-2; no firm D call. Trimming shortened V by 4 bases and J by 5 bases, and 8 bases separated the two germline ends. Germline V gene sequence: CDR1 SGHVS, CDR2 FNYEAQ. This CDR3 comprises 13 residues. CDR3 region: CASSWDYTGELFF. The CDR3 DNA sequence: TGTGCCAGCAGCTGGGATTATACCGGGGAGCTGTTTTTT. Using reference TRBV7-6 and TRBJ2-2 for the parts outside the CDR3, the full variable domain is GAGVSQSPRYKVTKRGQDVALRCDPISGHVSLYWYRQALGQGPEFLTYFNYEAQQDKSGLPNDRFSAERPEGSISTLTIQRTEQRDSAMYRCASSWDYTGELFFGEGSRLTVL.

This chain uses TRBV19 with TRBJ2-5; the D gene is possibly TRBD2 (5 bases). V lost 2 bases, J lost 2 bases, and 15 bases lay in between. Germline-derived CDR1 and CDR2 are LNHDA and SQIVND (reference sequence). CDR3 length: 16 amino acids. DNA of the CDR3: TGTGCCAGTAGTATAATCGGGGTAGCCGTGCAAGAGACCCAGTACTTC. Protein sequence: CASSIIGVAVQETQYF.

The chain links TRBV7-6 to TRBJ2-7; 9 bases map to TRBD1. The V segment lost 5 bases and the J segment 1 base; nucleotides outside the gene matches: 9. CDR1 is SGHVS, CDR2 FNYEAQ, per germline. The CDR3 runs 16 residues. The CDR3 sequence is CASSTNRGRESYEQYF. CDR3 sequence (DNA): TGTGCCAGCAGCACCAACAGGGGGCGCGAATCCTACGAGCAGTACTTC.

CDR3 protein: CASSPIGDREYNEQFF. The CDR3 bases are TGTGCCAGCTCACCAATCGGGGACAGGGAGTACAATGAGCAGTTCTTC. The chain has TRBV18 and TRBJ2-1, with 9 bases aligning to TRBD1. The CDR3 covers 16 residues. Looked up from germline, CDR1 is KGHSH and CDR2 is LQKENI. V was pared by 2 bases and J by 4 bases, with 6 bases of the junction left unmatched.

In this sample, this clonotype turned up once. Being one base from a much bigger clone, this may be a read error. Here the CDR3 reads CVSSLFAGPGGSDTQYF. CDR3 bases: TGTGTCAGCAGCTTATTTGCCGGGCCAGGGGGCTCTGATACGCAGTATTTT. The chain recombines TRBV7-6 with TRBJ2-3; TRBD1 matches at 8 bases. Germline V gene lookup returns CDR1 SGHVS and CDR2 FNYEAQ. The CDR3 runs 17 residues.

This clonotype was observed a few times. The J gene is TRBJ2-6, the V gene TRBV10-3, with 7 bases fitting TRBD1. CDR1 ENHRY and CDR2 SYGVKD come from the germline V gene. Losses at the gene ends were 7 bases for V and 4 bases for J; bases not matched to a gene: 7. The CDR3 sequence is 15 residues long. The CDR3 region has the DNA TGTGCCATCAAGACAGGGAGTTCCGGGGCCAACGTCCTGACTTTC. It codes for CAIKTGSSGANVLTF.

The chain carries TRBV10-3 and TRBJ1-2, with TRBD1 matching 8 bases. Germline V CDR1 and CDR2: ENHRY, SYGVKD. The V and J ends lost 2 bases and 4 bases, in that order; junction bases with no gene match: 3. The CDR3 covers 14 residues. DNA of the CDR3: TGTGCCATCAGTGAGCCAGACAGGGGCTATGGCTACACCTTC. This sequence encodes CAISEPDRGYGYTF.

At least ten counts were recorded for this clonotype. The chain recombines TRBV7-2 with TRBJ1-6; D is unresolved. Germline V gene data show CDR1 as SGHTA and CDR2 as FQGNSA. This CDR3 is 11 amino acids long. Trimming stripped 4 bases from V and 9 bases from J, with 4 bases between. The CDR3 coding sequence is TGTGCCAGCAGCTCGGGTTCACCCCTCCACTTT. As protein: CASSSGSPLHF.

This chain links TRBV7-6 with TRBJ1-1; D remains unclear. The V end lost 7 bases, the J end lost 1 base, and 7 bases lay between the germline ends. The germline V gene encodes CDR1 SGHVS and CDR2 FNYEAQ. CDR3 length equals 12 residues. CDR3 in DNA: TGTGCCAGCACCGTCAAGAACACTGAAGCTTTCTTT. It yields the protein CASTVKNTEAFF.

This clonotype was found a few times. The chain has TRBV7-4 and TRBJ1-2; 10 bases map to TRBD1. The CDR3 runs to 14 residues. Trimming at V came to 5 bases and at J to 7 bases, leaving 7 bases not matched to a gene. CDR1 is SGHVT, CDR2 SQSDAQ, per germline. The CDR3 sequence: CASSPDRGLSGYTF. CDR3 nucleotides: TGTGCCAGCAGCCCGGACAGGGGGTTAAGTGGCTACACCTTC.

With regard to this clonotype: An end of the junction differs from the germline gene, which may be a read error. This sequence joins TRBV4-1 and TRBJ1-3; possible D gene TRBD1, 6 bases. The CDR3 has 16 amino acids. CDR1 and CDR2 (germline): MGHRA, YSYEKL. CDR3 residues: CASSQEPGQSGNTLYF. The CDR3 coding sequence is TGCGCCAGCAGCCAAGAACCGGGACAATCGGGAAACACCTTATATTTT.

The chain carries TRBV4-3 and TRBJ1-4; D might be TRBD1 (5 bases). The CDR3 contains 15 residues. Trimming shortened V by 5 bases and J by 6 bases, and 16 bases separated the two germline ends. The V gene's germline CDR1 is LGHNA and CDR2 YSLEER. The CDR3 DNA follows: TGCGCCAGCAGCGCAGAGCCGGGGCTGGATGAAAAACTGTTTTTT. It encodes CASSAEPGLDEKLFF.

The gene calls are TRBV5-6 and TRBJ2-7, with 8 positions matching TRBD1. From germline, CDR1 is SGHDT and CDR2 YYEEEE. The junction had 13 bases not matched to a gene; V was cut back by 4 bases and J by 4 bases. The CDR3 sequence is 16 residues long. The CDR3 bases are TGTGCCAGCAGCCACCGGACAGGGCATCGACAGTACGAGCAGTACGTC. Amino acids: CASSHRTGHRQYEQYV.

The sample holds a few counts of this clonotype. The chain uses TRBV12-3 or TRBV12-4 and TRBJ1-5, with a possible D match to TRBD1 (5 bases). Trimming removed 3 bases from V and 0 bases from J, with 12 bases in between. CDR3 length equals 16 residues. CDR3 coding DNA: TGTGCCAGCAGTTTTAAGGCAGGGAATAGCAATCAGCCCCAGCATTTT. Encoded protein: CASSFKAGNSNQPQHF.

Here the CDR3 reads CASSLAQMEEIEGYTF. The CDR3 bases are TGTGCCAGCAGCTTAGCGCAGATGGAGGAGATAGAGGGCTACACCTTC. V is TRBV7-9 and J is TRBJ1-2; D gene ambiguous. The CDR3 covers 16 residues. Germline-derived CDR1 and CDR2 are SEHNR and FQNEAQ (reference sequence). Trimming left V 0 bases short and J 8 bases short, with 19 bases between. Full variable domain (rest looked up from reference TRBV7-9 and TRBJ1-2): DTGVSQNPRHKITKRGQNVTFRCDPISEHNRLYWYRQTLGQGPEFLTYFQNEAQLEKSRLLSDRFSAERPKGSFSTLEIQRTEQGDSAMYLCASSLAQMEEIEGYTFGSGTRLTVV.

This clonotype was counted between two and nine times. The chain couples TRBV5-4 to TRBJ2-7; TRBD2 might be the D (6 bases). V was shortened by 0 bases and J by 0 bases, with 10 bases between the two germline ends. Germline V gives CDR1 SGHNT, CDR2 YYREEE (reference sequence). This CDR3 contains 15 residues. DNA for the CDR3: TGTGCCAGCAGCTTGGCGGCGGGGAACTCCTACGAGCAGTACTTC. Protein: CASSLAAGNSYEQYF.

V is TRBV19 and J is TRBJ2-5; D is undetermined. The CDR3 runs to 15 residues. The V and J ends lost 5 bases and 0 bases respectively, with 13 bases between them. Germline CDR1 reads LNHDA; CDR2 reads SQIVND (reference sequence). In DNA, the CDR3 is TGTGCCAGTAGTTCTCTACTAACCTACCAAGAGACCCAGTACTTC. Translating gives CASSSLLTYQETQYF.

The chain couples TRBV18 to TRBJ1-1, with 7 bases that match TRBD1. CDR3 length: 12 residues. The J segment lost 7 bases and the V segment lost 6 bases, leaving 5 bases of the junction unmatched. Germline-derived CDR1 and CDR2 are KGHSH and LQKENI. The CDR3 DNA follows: TGTGCCAGCTCTCCGGGGACAGATGAAGCTTTCTTT. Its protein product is CASSPGTDEAFF.

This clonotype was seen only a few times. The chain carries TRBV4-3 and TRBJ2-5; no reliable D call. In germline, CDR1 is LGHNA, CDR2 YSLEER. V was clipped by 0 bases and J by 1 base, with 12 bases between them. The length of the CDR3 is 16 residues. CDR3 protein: CASSQEKEHRQETQYF. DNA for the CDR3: TGCGCCAGCAGCCAAGAAAAAGAACACCGCCAAGAGACCCAGTACTTC.